These 20 T cell receptor beta chains came from one sample sequenced in a study of shared clonotypes between healthy human individuals. Data came from immunoSEQ multiplex PCR; TCRdb stores just in-frame clones and leaves some out. The sample holds about 2.4 million clones, under 95% seen once. Material for sequencing was naive CD4+ T cells from PBMCs. Subset defined: CD45RA+ positively selected. These TCRs come from a man younger than 35 in good health. Some clones in this sample may be carry-over from other donors' samples.

This chain uses TRBV7-2 with TRBJ1-6, with D possibly TRBD1 on 5 matching bases. Germline V gene sequence: CDR1 SGHTA, CDR2 FQGNSA. The CDR3 loop spans 17 amino acids. V lost 5 bases and J lost 7, with 21 bases in between. The CDR3 loop reads CASSRWPELRENSPLHF. The DNA of the CDR3 is TGTGCCAGCAGCCGTTGGCCGGAACTCAGGGAAAATTCACCCCTCCACTTT.

This CDR3 reads CASSRGSSGNTIYF. The CDR3 DNA sequence: TGTGCCAGCAGCCGGGGGAGCTCTGGAAACACCATATATTTT. V gene TRBV5-8 combines with J gene TRBJ1-3; perhaps TRBD1 as D (5 bases). This CDR3 is built from 14 residues. Germline V gene lookup returns CDR1 SGHTS and CDR2 YDEGEE. The germline V and J ends were trimmed by 4 bases and 0 bases, with 8 bases remaining between them. Using reference TRBV5-8 and TRBJ1-3 for the parts outside the CDR3, the full variable domain is EAGVTQSPTHLIKTRGQQATLRCSPISGHTSVYWYQQALGLGLQFLLWYDEGEERNRGNFPPRFSGRQFPNYSSELNVNALELEDSALYLCASSRGSSGNTIYFGEGSWLTVV.

This chain joins TRBV7-9 and TRBJ2-1; D gene ambiguous. The length of the CDR3 is 13 residues. V was pared by 1 base and J by 12 bases, with 13 bases between. Germline V gene data show CDR1 as SEHNR and CDR2 as FQNEAQ (reference sequence). The CDR3 DNA sequence: TGTGCCAGCAGCTTAGTCCCTGTAGTGGGGCAGTTCTTC. It codes for CASSLVPVVGQFF.

Turning to this clone: Additional DNA sequences in this sample encode the identical CDR3. This rearrangement joins TRBV11-2 to TRBJ2-3, with TRBD2 matching 12 bases. The germline CDR1 and CDR2 sequences are SGHAT and FQNNGV. Losses at the gene ends were 6 bases for V and 3 bases for J; bases not matched to a gene: 4. The CDR3 is 15 residues long. The CDR3 DNA reads TGTGCCAGCAGTCCGACTAGCGGGAGAACAGATACGCAGTATTTT. It is translated as CASSPTSGRTDTQYF.

This chain uses TRBV28 with TRBJ2-7; the match to TRBD2 covers 8 bases. The CDR3 runs 17 residues. V shed 5 bases and J 0 bases; nucleotides not matched to a gene: 12. In germline, CDR1 is MDHEN, CDR2 SYDVKM. CDR3 protein: CASSGLGLGGSSYEQYF. DNA of the CDR3: TGTGCCAGCAGTGGGCTGGGACTAGGGGGAAGCTCCTACGAGCAGTACTTC.

The chain has TRBV19 and TRBJ2-5; the match to TRBD1 covers 11 bases. The V gene's germline CDR1 is LNHDA and CDR2 SQIVND (reference sequence). V was pared by 6 bases and J by 1 base, with 10 bases of the junction left unmatched. The CDR3 has 17 amino acids. CDR3 in amino acids: CASSVPGQGVLQETQYF. In DNA form, the CDR3 reads TGTGCCAGTAGCGTCCCGGGACAGGGGGTGCTCCAAGAGACCCAGTACTTC.

The V gene is TRBV15, the J gene TRBJ2-1, with 8 bases aligning to TRBD2. Germline CDR1 reads LNHNV; CDR2 reads YYDKDF (reference sequence). The CDR3 is 17 residues long. J gave up 7 bases and V 4 bases, and 15 bases lay outside the gene matches. In DNA, the CDR3 is TGTGCCACCAGCACATTAGCGGGAACGCGTCTCGGGAATGAGCAGTTCTTC. The encoded protein is CATSTLAGTRLGNEQFF.

The chain uses TRBV18 and TRBJ2-7; 8 positions match TRBD1. Per germline, CDR1 KGHSH and CDR2 LQKENI. Trimming removed 3 bases from V and 6 bases from J; junction bases left unmatched: 7. The CDR3 runs 14 residues. The CDR3 DNA reads TGTGCCAGCTCACCCGTGGGACAGGAGGGCGAGCAGTACTTC. It codes for CASSPVGQEGEQYF.

The genes are TRBV19 and TRBJ2-2, with a possible D match to TRBD2 (6 bases). The CDR3 loop spans 16 amino acids. The V end lost 5 bases, the J end lost 6 bases, and 19 bases lay between the germline ends. Germline lookup yields CDR1 LNHDA and CDR2 SQIVND (reference sequence). In DNA form, the CDR3 reads TGTGCCAGTAGTCTACACCAGGGTTGGGGGGCCGGGGAGCTGTTTTTT. Translation gives CASSLHQGWGAGELFF.

A remark on this clone: The junction does not match germline at one end; this may be a read error. The chain carries TRBV19 and TRBJ2-1; TRBD2 matches at 10 bases. Germline-derived CDR1 and CDR2 are LNHDA and SQIVND (reference sequence). The CDR3 contains 14 residues. The DNA for the CDR3 is TGTGCCAGTAGTATCAGGTGGACTAGCGGAACCCCCCTCTTC. It specifies CASSIRWTSGTPLF.

The chain recombines TRBV7-9 with TRBJ2-5, with 7 bases matching TRBD2. Matching the DNA end better, TRBJ2-7 makes the J call doubtful. CDR1 SEHNR and CDR2 FQNEAQ come from the germline V gene (reference sequence). The CDR3 is made up of 12 amino acids. The DNA of the CDR3 is TGTGCCAGTGGCGGGAGTACCTACGAGCAGTACTTC. Its protein product is CASGGSTYEQYF.

V gene TRBV4-2 combines with J gene TRBJ1-2, with no clear D. CDR1 and CDR2 from the germline V gene are LGHNA and YNFKEQ. CDR3 size: 13 residues. Trimming took 0 bases from V and 8 from J, leaving 10 bases between them. CDR3 coding DNA: TGTGCCAGCAGCCAAGATCCCCGCGGGGGCTACACCTTC. This codes for CASSQDPRGGYTF.

V usage is TRBV6-5 and J usage is TRBJ1-1, with TRBD1 matching 9 bases. The germline V gene encodes CDR1 MNHEY and CDR2 SVGAGI. The V and J ends lost 5 bases and 4 bases, in that order; junction bases with no gene match: 8. The CDR3 length is 15 residues. The CDR3 bases are TGTGCCAGCAGTAAAAGACAGGGGGTTACCACTGAAGCTTTCTTT. It yields the protein CASSKRQGVTTEAFF.

This clone was observed a single time. The chain has TRBV7-6 and TRBJ2-5, with a tentative D call TRBD1 (6 bases). CDR3 length: 14 residues. The V end lost 5 bases, the J end lost 5 bases, and 15 bases lay between the germline ends. Germline CDR1 and CDR2: SGHVS and FNYEAQ. The CDR3 reads CASSRLQGGETQYF. The DNA for the CDR3 is TGTGCCAGCAGCCGTCTACAGGGTGGGGAGACCCAGTACTTC.

The chain links TRBV30 to TRBJ2-5, with D tentatively TRBD1 (6 bases). The germline V gene has CDR1 GTSNPN and CDR2 SVGIG (reference sequence). The CDR3 spans 12 residues. This chain's CDR3 is CAYQAGVETQYF. CDR3 DNA sequence: TGTGCTTACCAGGCAGGGGTAGAGACCCAGTACTTC.

The rearrangement uses TRBV21-1 and TRBJ1-5; the D call of TRBD1 is as the table states it, not checked on the DNA. TRBV21-1 is flagged as a pseudogene. This CDR3 is built from 19 residues. DNA of the CDR3: TGTGCCAGCAGCAAACCCCCGTCGACAGAGGAGAATAGCAATCAGCCCCAGCATTTT. Translation: CASSKPPSTEENSNQPQHF.

Comment on this clone: The same CDR3 arises from other DNA sequences in this sample as well. The chain recombines TRBV7-2 with TRBJ2-3, with TRBD2 as a possible D gene (6 bases). The CDR3 extends over 14 amino acids. V was pared by 1 base and J by 4 bases, with 9 bases between. Looked up from germline, CDR1 is SGHTA and CDR2 is FQGNSA. DNA of the CDR3: TGTGCCAGCAGCTTAGTTTCGGGGGCAGATACGCAGTATTTT. It yields the protein CASSLVSGADTQYF.

This clone was found once. The chain couples TRBV28 to TRBJ2-3, with a weak D call TRBD1 (5 bases). Trimming took off 3 bases at V and 0 bases at J, with 13 bases between the two ends. Germline V gene sequence: CDR1 MDHEN, CDR2 SYDVKM. This CDR3 is built from 16 residues. CDR3 sequence reads: CASSFGAGASTDTQYF. CDR3 DNA: TGTGCCAGCAGTTTTGGGGCAGGAGCTAGCACAGATACGCAGTATTTT. The full variable domain, with the rest looked up from reference TRBV28 and TRBJ2-3, is DVKVTQSSRYLVKRTGEKVFLECVQDMDHENMFWYRQDPGLGLRLIYFSYDVKMKEKGDIPEGYSVSREKKERFSLILESASTNQTSMYLCASSFGAGASTDTQYFGPGTRLTVL.

V usage is TRBV7-8 and J usage is TRBJ1-2, with D unresolved. Trimming took off 5 bases at V and 8 bases at J, with 12 bases between the two ends. The CDR3 runs 12 residues. CDR1 SGHVS and CDR2 FQNEAQ come from the germline V gene. CDR3 bases: TGTGCCAGCAGCCCGCACTCGGGAGGCTACACCTTC. Its translation: CASSPHSGGYTF. The variable domain in full, completed from reference TRBV7-8 and TRBJ1-2, reads GAGVSQSPRYKVAKRGQDVALRCDPISGHVSLFWYQQALGQGPEFLTYFQNEAQLDKSGLPSDRFFAERPEGSVSTLKIQRTQQEDSAVYLCASSPHSGGYTFGSGTRLTVV.

The CDR3 region is CAWNPGQGETQYF. CDR3 coding DNA: TGTGCCTGGAACCCCGGACAGGGAGAGACCCAGTACTTC. The chain links TRBV30 to TRBJ2-5; 8 bases fit TRBD1. With 4 bases clipped from V and 4 bases from J, the junction kept 5 bases outside the gene matches. Germline CDR1 is GTSNPN and CDR2 is SVGIG (reference sequence). The length of the CDR3 is 13 residues.